The 21 T cell receptor beta chains below all came from one sample that was sequenced in a study of human T cells and chemical hapten exposure. TCRdb reanalysed the RACE reads using MiXCR and keeps one entry per CDR3 protein. The sample lists some 180,000 distinct CDR3 sequences, under 25% occurring once. Noted time point: patch test 3, about 24 weeks after DPC sensitization. Treatment defined: therapeutic diphenylcyclopropenone sensitization with weekly scalp DPC. Here the sequenced sample was whole blood, taken in connection with sensitization to the hapten diphenylcyclopropenone (DPC). The source of these receptors is a woman aged 40 to 50 with alopecia areata. Some clones in this sample may be carry-over from other donors' samples.

The chain joins TRBV27 to TRBJ2-1; D is ambiguous. CDR1 is MNHEY and CDR2 is SMNVEV in the germline V gene (reference sequence). V was clipped by 3 bases and J by 9 bases, with 6 bases between them. This CDR3 has 11 amino acids. CDR3 sequence (DNA): TGTGCCAGCAGTTTTGGCGGTGAGCAGTTCTTC. Amino acid sequence: CASSFGGEQFF.

The chain is built from TRBV28 and TRBJ2-1; weak D call: TRBD2 (6 bases). Trimming pared 3 bases from V and 3 bases from J, leaving 9 bases between. This CDR3 has 14 residues. Looked up from germline, CDR1 is MDHEN and CDR2 is SYDVKM. The DNA for the CDR3 is TGTGCCAGCAGTTTCAGCGGGCTCTACAATGAGCAGTTCTTC. Its protein is CASSFSGLYNEQFF.

This rearrangement joins TRBV21-1 to TRBJ1-2; no check of the table's D call, TRBD1, against the DNA was made. TRBV21-1 counts as a pseudogene. The CDR3 is 11 amino acids. CDR3 in amino acids: CASSNLRRQGF. The CDR3 nucleotides read TGTGCCAGCAGCAATCTCCGTAGACAGGGATTC.

The chain employs TRBV29-1 and TRBJ2-3; unclear D gene. Germline CDR1 is SQVTM and CDR2 is ANQGSEA. This CDR3 has 14 residues. V was pared by 7 bases and J by 0 bases, with 14 bases between. The CDR3 spells CSATRATSTDTQYF. In DNA form, the CDR3 reads TGCAGCGCTACCCGCGCCACTAGCACAGATACGCAGTATTTT.

This clonotype occurred a few times. The V gene is TRBV20-1, the J gene TRBJ2-2; 11 positions agree with TRBD2. Germline V gene sequence: CDR1 DFQATT, CDR2 SNEGSKA (reference sequence). V lost 5 bases to trimming and J lost 3 bases; unmatched junction nucleotides: 8. The CDR3 spans 16 residues. The CDR3 nucleotides read TGCAGTGCTCTTCCCCTAGCGGGAGGACACACCGGGGAGCTGTTTTTT. Residues: CSALPLAGGHTGELFF.

The chain is built from TRBV6-5 and TRBJ1-1, with D possibly TRBD1 on 5 matching bases. The V end was cut by 6 bases, the J end by 4 bases, with 15 bases between. CDR1 MNHEY and CDR2 SVGAGI come from the germline V gene. This CDR3 contains 14 residues. The CDR3 nucleotides read TGTGCCAGCAGGGGGGGGTTCAGGAGCACTGAAGCTTTCTTT. Its translation: CASRGGFRSTEAFF.

This clonotype was observed a handful of times. CDR3 loop: CAISSTRESSYEQYF. The CDR3, as DNA: TGTGCCATCAGCTCGACTAGGGAGAGCTCCTACGAGCAGTACTTC. The V gene is TRBV10-3, the J gene TRBJ2-7; weak D call: TRBD2 (6 bases). Between the trimmed V and J ends, which lost 6 bases and 0 bases, there was a span of 15 bases. The V gene's germline CDR1 is ENHRY and CDR2 SYGVKD. The CDR3 contains 15 residues.

This clonotype was counted only a few times. At one end the junction does not follow the germline gene, possibly because of a read error. The rearrangement joins TRBV7-7 to TRBJ2-5; D not resolved. Per the germline V gene, CDR1 is SSHAT and CDR2 is FNYEAQ (reference sequence). The CDR3 consists of 13 residues. CDR3 DNA: TGTGCTAGCAGCTTAGGAGCGAGAGAGACCCAGTACTTC. It codes for CASSLGARETQYF.

A single count supports this clonotype. This chain uses TRBV7-2 with TRBJ1-3, with 8 bases identical to TRBD1. The CDR3 spans 13 residues. The ends lost 5 bases at V and 9 bases at J; junction bases unmatched: 6. The germline CDR1 and CDR2 sequences are SGHTA and FQGNSA. The CDR3 DNA reads TGTGCCAGCAGCCAGGACAGGGATGGCACCATATATTTT. Residues: CASSQDRDGTIYF.

This clonotype was counted a few times. J is TRBJ1-4 and V is TRBV20-1, with 8 bases aligning to TRBD1. The germline CDR1 and CDR2 sequences are DFQATT and SNEGSKA (reference sequence). The CDR3 is made up of 14 amino acids. J was trimmed by 7 bases and V by 1 base; bases with no gene match: 5. The CDR3 region is CSARVEDRVEKLFF. The CDR3 DNA reads TGCAGTGCTAGAGTCGAGGACAGGGTTGAAAAACTGTTTTTT.

This clonotype was picked up a small number of times. The rearrangement joins TRBV5-5 to TRBJ1-2; D not resolved. This CDR3 is 15 amino acids long. V was shortened by 0 bases and J by 2 bases, with 11 bases between the two germline ends. Germline V gives CDR1 SGHKS, CDR2 YYEKEE (reference sequence). The CDR3 reads CASSLEFAGNYGYTF. The DNA for the CDR3 is TGTGCCAGCAGCTTGGAGTTCGCAGGCAACTATGGCTACACCTTC.

This rearrangement joins TRBV25-1 to TRBJ1-2; D is perhaps TRBD1 (5 bases). Trimming took 2 bases from V and 7 from J, leaving 8 bases between them. Germline lookup yields CDR1 MGHDK and CDR2 SYGVNS. The CDR3 loop spans 12 amino acids. The CDR3 region has the DNA TGTGCCAGCAGTGAAACCAGGGCTGGCTACACCTTC. It translates to CASSETRAGYTF.

The genes are TRBV12-3 or TRBV12-4 and TRBJ2-3, with D possibly called TRBD1 or TRBD2 (5 bases each). The CDR3 runs to 14 residues. V lost 3 bases, J lost 4 bases, and 11 bases lay in between. The CDR3 sequence is CASSFMVGADTQYF. The CDR3 DNA reads TGTGCCAGCAGTTTTATGGTGGGGGCAGATACGCAGTATTTT.

The V call is TRBV27, the J call TRBJ1-1; 7 positions match TRBD1. The CDR3 extends over 16 amino acids. Losses at the gene ends were 3 bases for V and 4 bases for J; bases not matched to a gene: 11. Germline CDR1 MNHEY, CDR2 SMNVEV (reference sequence). CDR3 region: CASSFLEGRGSTEAFF. DNA for the CDR3: TGTGCCAGCAGTTTTCTTGAGGGCAGGGGGAGCACTGAAGCTTTCTTT.

This clonotype was seen only a few times. The chain has TRBV7-2 and TRBJ2-5; D may be TRBD1 or TRBD2 (7 bases each). Trimming shortened V by 5 bases and J by 5 bases, and 18 bases separated the two germline ends. The germline V gene has CDR1 SGHTA and CDR2 FQGNSA. The CDR3 is 15 amino acids. The CDR3 reads CASSRTGGTDETQYF. CDR3 nucleotide sequence: TGTGCCAGCAGCCGGACCGGGGGGACAGACGAGACCCAGTACTTC.

This clonotype was seen a few times. V usage is TRBV29-1 and J usage is TRBJ2-3, with a possible D match to TRBD2 (6 bases). With 7 bases removed from V and 7 bases from J, the gap between germline ends came to 24 bases. CDR1 is SQVTM and CDR2 is ANQGSEA in the germline V gene. The CDR3 consists of 15 residues. The CDR3 DNA is TGCAGCGCCCACACTGGCGGGATAACGCGTAATACGCAGTATTTT. It translates to CSAHTGGITRNTQYF.

This clonotype has a count of ten or more. Here the CDR3 DNA reads TGTGCCAGCAGCCCGTTAGCGGATACGCAGTATTTT. Translated, it gives CASSPLADTQYF. V gene TRBV7-6 combines with J gene TRBJ2-3; D may be TRBD2 (5 bases). CDR1 and CDR2 (germline): SGHVS, FNYEAQ. The V end was cut by 5 bases, the J end by 6 bases, with 9 bases between. This CDR3 comprises 12 residues.

This clonotype was seen only a few times. This chain joins TRBV29-1 and TRBJ2-3, with TRBD1 as a possible D gene (5 bases). The CDR3 length is 12 residues. Trimming took 3 bases from V and 4 from J, leaving 8 bases between them. Looked up from germline, CDR1 is SQVTM and CDR2 is ANQGSEA. CDR3 sequence: CSVESRADTQYF. CDR3 DNA: TGCAGCGTTGAGAGCAGGGCAGATACGCAGTATTTT.

This clonotype appeared a few times. The chain employs TRBV27 and TRBJ1-1; perhaps TRBD1 as D (5 bases). Trimming took off 6 bases at V and 3 bases at J, with 14 bases between the two ends. CDR1 is MNHEY, CDR2 SMNVEV, per germline (reference sequence). The CDR3 has 14 residues. This CDR3 reads CASSSPSGYTEAFF. Here the CDR3 DNA reads TGTGCCAGCAGCTCTCCATCAGGGTACACTGAAGCTTTCTTT.

The chain couples TRBV6-5 to TRBJ2-1; the match to TRBD2 covers 12 bases. CDR3 length: 16 amino acids. The germline V gene encodes CDR1 MNHEY and CDR2 SVGAGI. Trimming took 5 bases from V and 6 from J; bases not matched to a gene: 8. CDR3 DNA sequence: TGTGCCAGCAGTCCAAGACTAGCGGGAGTGGGCAATGAGCAGTTCTTC. Its translation: CASSPRLAGVGNEQFF.

The gene calls are TRBV7-3 and TRBJ2-3; 9 nucleotides line up with TRBD1. The trim removed 5 bases at V and 3 bases at J, leaving 3 bases unmatched. Germline V lookup: CDR1 SGHTA, CDR2 FQGTGA. The CDR3 extends over 14 amino acids. The CDR3 loop is CASSGTGRTDTQYF. CDR3 nucleotide sequence: TGTGCCAGCAGCGGGACAGGGCGGACAGATACGCAGTATTTT.